These T cell receptor beta chains were read from a single sample in a study of post-analysis software for immune sequencing data. TCRdb processed the PCR reads anew with MiXCR; each CDR3 protein has one entry. The data contain 740,000 or so distinct CDR3 sequences, roughly 50% of them seen just once; the ten biggest clones take up approximately 4.3%. The sample comprised blood. All receptors derive from a girl aged 10-17 years with multiple sclerosis. The CDR3 runs from the conserved cysteine through the conserved F or W. The order of the fields is D gene, J gene, V gene, clone size, CDR3 DNA, CDR3 protein. A D gene is named only where the DNA matches it firmly. The listing skips clone size in some rows; elsewhere it reads once, few, many or a size class.

d_call: TRBD1; j_call: TRBJ1-4; v_call: TRBV6-1; clone_size: once; cdr3_nt: TGTGCCAGCAGCCAAGGACAGGGAGGGGAAAAACTGTTTTTT; cdr3_aa: CASSQGQGGEKLFF
d_call: .; j_call: TRBJ2-1; v_call: TRBV24-1; clone_size: .; cdr3_nt: TGTGCCACCAGTGGCTTTTCTGAGGGTTCCAGCTCCTACAATGAGCAGTTCTTC; cdr3_aa: CATSGFSEGSSSYNEQFF
d_call: .; j_call: TRBJ1-1; v_call: TRBV6-2/TRBV6-3; clone_size: .; cdr3_nt: TGTGCCAGCAGTTACGGTCCGTCCCAGATCACTGAAGCTTTCTTT; cdr3_aa: CASSYGPSQITEAFF
d_call: .; j_call: TRBJ2-1; v_call: TRBV15; clone_size: .; cdr3_nt: TGTGCCACCAGCAGAGGGGACCGGAGACAGTTCTTC; cdr3_aa: CATSRGDRRQFF
d_call: .; j_call: TRBJ2-7; v_call: TRBV30; clone_size: .; cdr3_nt: TGTGCCTGGAGTCGTTGGGGACGCTCCTACGAGCAGTACTTC; cdr3_aa: CAWSRWGRSYEQYF
d_call: TRBD2; j_call: TRBJ2-1; v_call: TRBV5-1; clone_size: .; cdr3_nt: TGCGCCAGCAGCTTGGGACTAGCGGGGGGCGGCAATGAGCAGTTCTTC; cdr3_aa: CASSLGLAGGGNEQFF
d_call: TRBD2; j_call: TRBJ2-3; v_call: TRBV13; clone_size: few; cdr3_nt: TGTGCCAGCAGCCGGCTAGCGGACTCCTTTTTAGATACGCAGTATTTT; cdr3_aa: CASSRLADSFLDTQYF
d_call: .; j_call: TRBJ1-2; v_call: TRBV19; clone_size: .; cdr3_nt: TGTGCCAGTAGTATGAACGTGTATGGCTACACCTTC; cdr3_aa: CASSMNVYGYTF
d_call: TRBD1; j_call: TRBJ1-1; v_call: TRBV29-1; clone_size: .; cdr3_nt: TGCAGCTCTAGGACAGGCTCAAACACTGAAGCTTTCTTT; cdr3_aa: CSSRTGSNTEAFF
d_call: TRBD1; j_call: TRBJ1-2; v_call: TRBV7-9; clone_size: .; cdr3_nt: TGTGCCAGCATCGAATCCGGGACAGGGGATGTAAGCTATGGCTACACCTTC; cdr3_aa: CASIESGTGDVSYGYTF
d_call: TRBD2; j_call: TRBJ2-5; v_call: TRBV15; clone_size: .; cdr3_nt: TGTGCCACCAGCACTAGCGGGAGGATGGGCGCAGAGACCCAGTACTTC; cdr3_aa: CATSTSGRMGAETQYF
d_call: .; j_call: TRBJ2-1; v_call: TRBV9; clone_size: few; cdr3_nt: TGTGCCAGCAGCGTAGGCCAGGGGAGTCCCAATGAGCAGTTCTTC; cdr3_aa: CASSVGQGSPNEQFF
d_call: .; j_call: TRBJ1-1; v_call: TRBV6-5; clone_size: few; cdr3_nt: TGTGCCAGCAGTCCCCCGACAGGGAACACTGAAGCTTTCTTT; cdr3_aa: CASSPPTGNTEAFF
d_call: TRBD1; j_call: TRBJ1-1; v_call: TRBV5-1; clone_size: few; cdr3_nt: TGCGCCAGCAGCCCACGGGACAGGGGCATCACTGAAGCTTTCTTT; cdr3_aa: CASSPRDRGITEAFF
d_call: .; j_call: TRBJ2-1; v_call: TRBV7-2; clone_size: .; cdr3_nt: TGTGCCACCCTTGAGGGGTGGGGATCCTACAATGAGCAGTTCTTC; cdr3_aa: CATLEGWGSYNEQFF
d_call: .; j_call: TRBJ2-7; v_call: TRBV6-5; clone_size: few; cdr3_nt: TGTGCCAGCAGCAGCCCACGGACAGTCTCCTACGAGCAGTACTTC; cdr3_aa: CASSSPRTVSYEQYF
d_call: TRBD1; j_call: TRBJ1-2; v_call: TRBV14; clone_size: few; cdr3_nt: TGTGCCAGCAGCCCCAGGGGGTACAGAGGCTACACCTTC; cdr3_aa: CASSPRGYRGYTF
d_call: TRBD1; j_call: TRBJ2-5; v_call: TRBV27; clone_size: few; cdr3_nt: TGTGCCAGCAGTTTTGGGGCCAGGGGGCGAGGCGAGACCCAGTACTTC; cdr3_aa: CASSFGARGRGETQYF
d_call: .; j_call: TRBJ2-1; v_call: TRBV12-3/TRBV12-4; clone_size: .; cdr3_nt: TGTGCCAGCAGCCCCCCGTTCAAAAGCCACAATGAGCAGTTCTTC; cdr3_aa: CASSPPFKSHNEQFF
d_call: TRBD1; j_call: TRBJ1-1; v_call: TRBV11-2; clone_size: once; cdr3_nt: TGTGCCAGCAGCTTTAGGGGACAGGAAGGGGACACTGAAGCTTTCTTT; cdr3_aa: CASSFRGQEGDTEAFF
d_call: TRBD1; j_call: TRBJ2-3; v_call: TRBV9; clone_size: .; cdr3_nt: TGTGCCAGCAGCCCCGCTTGGGGACAGCAGCCGGCGAAGACAGATACGCAGTATTTT; cdr3_aa: CASSPAWGQQPAKTDTQYF
d_call: TRBD1; j_call: TRBJ1-6; v_call: TRBV27; clone_size: few; cdr3_nt: TGTGCCAGCAAAGGGGACAGAGCCCTTAATTCACCCCTCCACTTT; cdr3_aa: CASKGDRALNSPLHF
d_call: .; j_call: TRBJ2-3; v_call: TRBV28; clone_size: .; cdr3_nt: TGTGCCAGCAGTCCTGGTGCAGGGGGCACAGATACGCAGTATTTT; cdr3_aa: CASSPGAGGTDTQYF
d_call: .; j_call: TRBJ2-7; v_call: TRBV2; clone_size: .; cdr3_nt: TGTGCCAGCATGTTGGGCAGCGAGCAGTACTTC; cdr3_aa: CASMLGSEQYF
d_call: .; j_call: TRBJ2-7; v_call: TRBV29-1; clone_size: .; cdr3_nt: TGCAGCGCCCGCGGGTTAGCGGCCTCCTACGAGCAGTACTTC; cdr3_aa: CSARGLAASYEQYF
d_call: .; j_call: TRBJ2-1; v_call: TRBV11-2; clone_size: .; cdr3_nt: TGTGCCAGCAGCTTAGCGTGGGGCCTAAGCTCCTACAATGAGCAGTTCTTC; cdr3_aa: CASSLAWGLSSYNEQFF
d_call: .; j_call: TRBJ1-5; v_call: TRBV7-8; clone_size: .; cdr3_nt: TGTGCCAGCAGCCAAATCCCCCAAGCTCAGCCCCAGCATTTT; cdr3_aa: CASSQIPQAQPQHF
d_call: TRBD1; j_call: TRBJ1-6; v_call: TRBV18; clone_size: few; cdr3_nt: TGTGCCAGCTCACCACCACAAGGGACAGGGATTTCACCCCTCCACTTT; cdr3_aa: CASSPPQGTGISPLHF
d_call: TRBD2; j_call: TRBJ2-2; v_call: TRBV4-1; clone_size: .; cdr3_nt: TGCGCCAGCAGCCAAGGAAATCGTGCGGGACTAGACTGGGGGGAGCTGTTTTTT; cdr3_aa: CASSQGNRAGLDWGELFF
d_call: .; j_call: TRBJ1-2; v_call: TRBV7-9; clone_size: once; cdr3_nt: TGTGCCAGCAGCCCGGGGGGGCGGGACAACTCTAACTATGGCTACACCTTC; cdr3_aa: CASSPGGRDNSNYGYTF
d_call: .; j_call: TRBJ1-1; v_call: TRBV3-1; clone_size: few; cdr3_nt: TGTGCCAGCAGCGTTCAGATGCGGGCGAGCACTGAAGCTTTCTTT; cdr3_aa: CASSVQMRASTEAFF
d_call: .; j_call: TRBJ1-1; v_call: TRBV7-9; clone_size: .; cdr3_nt: TGTGCCAGCAGCTACCAGTCTGAAGCTTTCTTT; cdr3_aa: CASSYQSEAFF
d_call: TRBD2; j_call: TRBJ2-1; v_call: TRBV10-3; clone_size: few; cdr3_nt: TGTGCCATCAGTAAGGGACTAGCGGGAGCCTCCTACAATGAGCAGTTCTTC; cdr3_aa: CAISKGLAGASYNEQFF
d_call: TRBD1; j_call: TRBJ1-4; v_call: TRBV2; clone_size: few; cdr3_nt: TGTGCCAGCAAAAGGGACAGGGAAGGCGAAAAACTGTTTTTT; cdr3_aa: CASKRDREGEKLFF
d_call: .; j_call: TRBJ2-7; v_call: TRBV20-1; clone_size: .; cdr3_nt: TGCAGTGCTAGAGCAAGGGGGGGGGCCTACGAGCAGTACTTC; cdr3_aa: CSARARGGAYEQYF
d_call: .; j_call: TRBJ2-3; v_call: TRBV27; clone_size: few; cdr3_nt: TGTGCCAGCAGTTTTGGGGGGCATCGCACAGATACGCAGTATTTT; cdr3_aa: CASSFGGHRTDTQYF
d_call: .; j_call: TRBJ2-1; v_call: TRBV20-1; clone_size: few; cdr3_nt: TGCAGTGCCAGGACCTTTGGAGGGCCCTCCTACAATGAGCAGTTCTTC; cdr3_aa: CSARTFGGPSYNEQFF
d_call: .; j_call: TRBJ2-1; v_call: TRBV6-9; clone_size: .; cdr3_nt: TGTGCCAGCAGTTATACTATCGGGCAGTTCTTC; cdr3_aa: CASSYTIGQFF
d_call: .; j_call: TRBJ2-4; v_call: TRBV12-3/TRBV12-4; clone_size: .; cdr3_nt: TGTGCCAGCAGTACGGATCCCCACAAGCAGTACTTC; cdr3_aa: CASSTDPHKQYF
d_call: TRBD2; j_call: TRBJ2-1; v_call: TRBV20-1; clone_size: .; cdr3_nt: TGCAGTGCTCTCCGAGGTAGCGGGGGCTCCTACAATGAGCAGTTCTTC; cdr3_aa: CSALRGSGGSYNEQFF
d_call: .; j_call: TRBJ2-1; v_call: TRBV20-1; clone_size: .; cdr3_nt: TGCAGTGCTAGGAGACAAGACTCACTGAATGAGCAGTTCTTC; cdr3_aa: CSARRQDSLNEQFF
d_call: .; j_call: TRBJ1-4; v_call: TRBV7-2; clone_size: .; cdr3_nt: TGTGCCAGCAGCTTAGAGGTCGGGGGGGGCGTACGAGCTAATGAAAAACTGTTTTTT; cdr3_aa: CASSLEVGGGVRANEKLFF
d_call: TRBD1; j_call: TRBJ1-5; v_call: TRBV20-1; clone_size: .; cdr3_nt: TGCAGTGCCAACACAGGGGGCGGCAATCAGCCCCAGCATTTT; cdr3_aa: CSANTGGGNQPQHF
d_call: TRBD1; j_call: TRBJ2-5; v_call: TRBV5-1; clone_size: .; cdr3_nt: TGCGCCAGCAGCCTGGGACAGGGGGCGAAAGAGCAGTACTTC; cdr3_aa: CASSLGQGAKEQYF
d_call: TRBD2; j_call: TRBJ2-3; v_call: TRBV9; clone_size: .; cdr3_nt: TGTGCCAGCAGCCTTACTAGCGGGAGGGTTGCAGATACGCAGTATTTT; cdr3_aa: CASSLTSGRVADTQYF
d_call: .; j_call: TRBJ2-3; v_call: TRBV12-3/TRBV12-4; clone_size: .; cdr3_nt: TGTGCCAGCAGTCCCGAGGGGCGGGGAGTGGGCACAGATACGCAGTATTTT; cdr3_aa: CASSPEGRGVGTDTQYF
d_call: TRBD1; j_call: TRBJ1-2; v_call: TRBV10-3; clone_size: .; cdr3_nt: TGTGCCATCAGTGACTCACCCACCGGGACAGGGGGCCAGGGCTACACCTTC; cdr3_aa: CAISDSPTGTGGQGYTF
d_call: TRBD2; j_call: TRBJ2-5; v_call: TRBV10-3; clone_size: .; cdr3_nt: TGTGCCTCCAGAGCGGGAGGGAACCAAGAGACCCAGTACTTC; cdr3_aa: CASRAGGNQETQYF
d_call: .; j_call: TRBJ2-1; v_call: TRBV12-3/TRBV12-4; clone_size: .; cdr3_nt: TGTGCCAGCAGTTTACCCCGGGGGTGGAATGAGCAGTTCTTC; cdr3_aa: CASSLPRGWNEQFF
d_call: .; j_call: TRBJ2-5; v_call: TRBV6-2/TRBV6-3; clone_size: .; cdr3_nt: TGTGCCAGCAGTTACACAGCCCTCCAAGAGACCCAGTACTTC; cdr3_aa: CASSYTALQETQYF
d_call: .; j_call: TRBJ2-2; v_call: TRBV5-1; clone_size: .; cdr3_nt: TGCGCCAGCAGCTTGGAAATTGGGTTCTCCCACACCGGGGAGCTGTTTTTT; cdr3_aa: CASSLEIGFSHTGELFF
d_call: .; j_call: TRBJ2-7; v_call: TRBV20-1; clone_size: .; cdr3_nt: TGCAGTGCTGGTGGACTCTTGAGCTCCTACGAGCAGTACTTC; cdr3_aa: CSAGGLLSSYEQYF
d_call: .; j_call: TRBJ2-5; v_call: TRBV29-1; clone_size: .; cdr3_nt: TGCAGCGTTGGCTCCGGCCCGGTGAGCGGGGAGACCCAGTACTTC; cdr3_aa: CSVGSGPVSGETQYF
d_call: TRBD1; j_call: TRBJ2-5; v_call: TRBV12-3/TRBV12-4; clone_size: .; cdr3_nt: TGTGCCAGCAGTTACCTACCAGGGGGCAGCTTCCGGGAGACCCAGTACTTC; cdr3_aa: CASSYLPGGSFRETQYF